The clone carrying this T cell receptor beta chain was counted between two and nine times. The germline V gene has CDR1 SGHVS and CDR2 FQNEAQ. Trimming removed 4 bases from V and 2 bases from J, with 21 bases in between. The CDR3 consists of 18 residues. The data are from a study of shared T cell receptors in the human thymus. Sequenced by immunoSEQ multiplex PCR; TCRdb stores in-frame clones only, minus some. The sample lists more than 550,000 clones, approximately 85% occurring once. This sample also appeared in a second study, on human thymus T cells.

The specimen sequenced was thymocytes. The rearrangement uses TRBV7-8 and TRBJ2-1; tentatively, D is TRBD1 (5 bases). The TCR originated in a girl less than two years old with a congenital heart defect. Here the CDR3 reads CASSSHFVVGPAYNEQFF. The CDR3 nucleotides read TGTGCCAGCAGCTCGCATTTTGTTGTGGGGCCGGCCTACAATGAGCAGTTCTTC.